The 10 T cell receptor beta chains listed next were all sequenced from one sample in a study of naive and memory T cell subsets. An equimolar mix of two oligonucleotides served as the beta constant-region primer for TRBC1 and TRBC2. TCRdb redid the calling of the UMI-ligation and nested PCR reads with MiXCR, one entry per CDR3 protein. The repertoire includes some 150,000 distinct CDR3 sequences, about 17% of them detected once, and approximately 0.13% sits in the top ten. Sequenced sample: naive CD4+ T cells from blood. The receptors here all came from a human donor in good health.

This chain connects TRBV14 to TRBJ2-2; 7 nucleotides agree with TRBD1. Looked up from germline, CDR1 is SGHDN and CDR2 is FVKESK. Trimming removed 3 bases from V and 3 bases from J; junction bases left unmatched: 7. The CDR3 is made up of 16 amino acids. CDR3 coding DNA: TGTGCCAGCAGCCAGATGACAGGGAAGGACACCGGGGAGCTGTTTTTT. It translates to CASSQMTGKDTGELFF.

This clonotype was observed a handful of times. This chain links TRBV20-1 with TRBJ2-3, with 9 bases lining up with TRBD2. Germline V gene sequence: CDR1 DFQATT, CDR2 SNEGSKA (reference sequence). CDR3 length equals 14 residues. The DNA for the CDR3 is TGCAGCTGCCGACTAGCGGAAAACACAGATACGCAGTATTTT. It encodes CSCRLAENTDTQYF.

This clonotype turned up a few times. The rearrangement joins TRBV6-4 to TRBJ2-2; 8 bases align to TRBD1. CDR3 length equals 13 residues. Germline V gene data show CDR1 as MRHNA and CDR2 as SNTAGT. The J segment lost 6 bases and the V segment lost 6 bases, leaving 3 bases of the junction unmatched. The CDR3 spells CASSGQGPGELFF. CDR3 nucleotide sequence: TGTGCCAGCAGCGGACAGGGTCCCGGGGAGCTGTTTTTT.

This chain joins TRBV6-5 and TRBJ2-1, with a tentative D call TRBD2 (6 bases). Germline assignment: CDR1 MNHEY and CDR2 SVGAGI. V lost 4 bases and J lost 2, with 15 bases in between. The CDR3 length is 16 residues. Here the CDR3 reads CASSLRRGNAYNEQFF. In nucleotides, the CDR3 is TGTGCCAGCAGTTTGAGGCGGGGAAACGCCTACAATGAGCAGTTCTTC.

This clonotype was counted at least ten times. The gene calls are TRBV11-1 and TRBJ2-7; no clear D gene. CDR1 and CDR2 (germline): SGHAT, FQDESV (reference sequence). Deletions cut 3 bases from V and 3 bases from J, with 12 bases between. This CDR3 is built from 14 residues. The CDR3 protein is CASSLAPQNYEQYF. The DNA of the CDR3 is TGTGCCAGCAGCTTGGCCCCCCAGAACTACGAGCAGTACTTC.

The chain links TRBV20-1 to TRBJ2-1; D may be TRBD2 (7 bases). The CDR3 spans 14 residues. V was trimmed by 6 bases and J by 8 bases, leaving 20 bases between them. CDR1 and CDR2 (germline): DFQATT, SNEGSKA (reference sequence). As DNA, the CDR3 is TGCAGTGCCAATTGGGGCAGGGGAGGGTATGAGCAGTTCTTC. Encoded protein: CSANWGRGGYEQFF.

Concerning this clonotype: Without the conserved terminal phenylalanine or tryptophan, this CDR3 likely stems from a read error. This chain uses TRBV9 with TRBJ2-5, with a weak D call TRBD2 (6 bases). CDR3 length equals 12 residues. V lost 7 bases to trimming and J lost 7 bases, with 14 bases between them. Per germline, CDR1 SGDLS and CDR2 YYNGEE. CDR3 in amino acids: CASAGLKGTQYL. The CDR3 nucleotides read TGTGCCAGCGCGGGATTAAAGGGGACCCAGTACCTC.

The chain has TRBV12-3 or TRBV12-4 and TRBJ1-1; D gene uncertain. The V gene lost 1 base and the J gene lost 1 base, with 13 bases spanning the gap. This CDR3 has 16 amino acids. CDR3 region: CASSLVGVNPNTEAFF. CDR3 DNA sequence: TGTGCCAGCAGTTTAGTAGGAGTAAATCCGAACACTGAAGCTTTCTTT.

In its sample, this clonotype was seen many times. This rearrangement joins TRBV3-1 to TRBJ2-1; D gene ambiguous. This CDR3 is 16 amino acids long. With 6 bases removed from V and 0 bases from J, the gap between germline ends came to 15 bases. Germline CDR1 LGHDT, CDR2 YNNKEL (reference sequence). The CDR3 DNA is TGTGCCAGCAGATCCACTGTACTAAGCTCCTACAATGAGCAGTTCTTC. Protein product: CASRSTVLSSYNEQFF.

CDR3 amino acids: CASSLAGQGTGTQYF. CDR3 bases: TGCGCCAGCAGCTTGGCGGGACAGGGGACCGGTACGCAGTATTTT. The rearrangement links TRBV5-1 to TRBJ2-3, with 10 bases that match TRBD1. CDR1 SGHRS and CDR2 YFSETQ come from the germline V gene. Germline trimming cut 0 bases from V and 8 bases from J; bases unmatched to any gene: 6. The length of the CDR3 is 15 residues.